These 11 T cell receptor beta chains originate from one sample sequenced in a study of shared clonotypes between healthy human individuals. Only in-frame clones appear in the TCRdb table, and some are missing; sequencing was by immunoSEQ multiplex PCR. The sample shows over 2 million clones, around 95% of them seen only once. Sequenced material: naive CD4+ T cells sorted from blood. Specified subset: CD45RA+ positively selected. These receptors originate from a man between 18 and 35 years old in good health.

The V gene is TRBV7-9, the J gene TRBJ2-7, with D unclear. This CDR3 is 13 amino acids long. V lost 5 bases, J lost 6 bases, and 14 bases lay in between. The germline V gene has CDR1 SEHNR and CDR2 FQNEAQ (reference sequence). DNA for the CDR3: TGTGCCAGCAGCCCGGAAACAATCGGCGAGCAGTACTTC. Translated: CASSPETIGEQYF.

This clone appeared once. This chain uses TRBV5-1 with TRBJ2-5, with TRBD1 matching 7 bases. The CDR3 runs 13 residues. V was clipped by 4 bases and J by 4 bases; unmatched bases: 4. Per germline, CDR1 SGHRS and CDR2 YFSETQ. Written as DNA, the CDR3 is TGCGCCAGCAGCCAGGGGGAGCGAGAGACCCAGTACTTC. The encoded protein is CASSQGERETQYF.

The chain couples TRBV7-2 to TRBJ2-4; D is perhaps TRBD1 or TRBD2 (5 bases each). The CDR3 is 14 amino acids. V lost 4 bases, J lost 8 bases, and 15 bases lay in between. From germline, CDR1 is SGHTA and CDR2 FQGNSA. CDR3 residues: CASSSSGDVDIQYF. CDR3 coding DNA: TGTGCCAGCAGCTCAAGTGGGGACGTGGACATTCAGTACTTC.

This rearrangement joins TRBV5-1 to TRBJ2-5, with 9 nucleotides matching TRBD2. This CDR3 is built from 17 residues. V lost 0 bases and J lost 1; bases outside the gene matches: 7. Germline V gene sequence: CDR1 SGHRS, CDR2 YFSETQ. Here the CDR3 DNA reads TGCGCCAGCAGCTTGGTCCTGAGCGGGGGGCCCCAAGAGACCCAGTACTTC. The encoded protein is CASSLVLSGGPQETQYF.

The chain employs TRBV28 and TRBJ1-2; no clear D. There are 13 residues in the CDR3. The V gene's germline CDR1 is MDHEN and CDR2 SYDVKM. V lost 5 bases to trimming and J lost 7 bases, with 14 bases between them. The CDR3 sequence is CASSLKGAIGYTF. The CDR3 DNA reads as TGTGCCAGCAGTCTCAAAGGCGCTATTGGCTACACCTTC.

The V call is TRBV11-2, the J call TRBJ1-1, with 7 bases matching TRBD1. CDR1 is SGHAT and CDR2 is FQNNGV in the germline V gene. The CDR3 totals 15 residues. V trimming: 5 bases; J trimming: 4 bases; junction bases outside the gene matches: 10. CDR3 DNA: TGTGCCAGCAGCCCTTCGACAGGGAGGTCCACTGAAGCTTTCTTT. Amino acid sequence: CASSPSTGRSTEAFF.

As to this clone: The same CDR3 can be traced to other DNA sequences in this sample. The chain carries TRBV6-5 and TRBJ2-7, with 7 bases aligning to TRBD1. Trimming removed 6 bases from V and 3 bases from J; junction bases left unmatched: 5. CDR3 size: 13 residues. CDR1 MNHEY and CDR2 SVGAGI come from the germline V gene. CDR3 sequence: CASSHGTDYEQYF. DNA for the CDR3: TGTGCCAGCAGCCATGGGACAGACTACGAGCAGTACTTC.

The V gene is TRBV2, the J gene TRBJ2-1, with 9 bases that match TRBD2. Per germline, CDR1 SNHLY and CDR2 FYNNEI. The CDR3 sequence is 11 residues long. V shed 8 bases and J 10 bases; nucleotides not matched to a gene: 3. CDR3 coding DNA: TGTGCCAGCCAGGGGACTAGCGAGCAGTTCTTC. This encodes CASQGTSEQFF.

This rearrangement joins TRBV6-1 to TRBJ2-5; D perhaps matches TRBD2 (5 bases). Germline CDR1 and CDR2: MNHNS and SASEGT. V lost 5 bases and J lost 5, with 12 bases in between. The CDR3 has 13 amino acids. CDR3 nucleotide sequence: TGTGCCAGCAGTTCGCCCCCGGGGGAGACCCAGTACTTC. It specifies CASSSPPGETQYF.

V is TRBV19 and J is TRBJ1-5; perhaps TRBD1 as D (5 bases). V was clipped by 5 bases and J by 1 base, with 12 bases between them. The germline gives CDR1 LNHDA, CDR2 SQIVND (reference sequence). The CDR3 loop spans 15 amino acids. DNA of the CDR3: TGTGCCAGTAGTTGGGGGAGGGCGAGCAATCAGCCCCAGCATTTT. This gives the protein CASSWGRASNQPQHF.

The J gene is TRBJ2-7, the V gene TRBV11-2; 9 bases are shared with TRBD2. Looked up from germline, CDR1 is SGHAT and CDR2 is FQNNGV. V was pared by 5 bases and J by 0 bases, with 14 bases of the junction left unmatched. CDR3 length: 18 residues. This CDR3 reads CASSPRRGREGYSYEQYF. CDR3 sequence (DNA): TGTGCCAGCAGCCCTCGCCGTGGGCGGGAGGGATACTCCTACGAGCAGTACTTC.